This T cell receptor beta chain was sequenced in a study of CD8+ T cells in alopecia areata. Trimming pared 4 bases from V and 6 bases from J, leaving 8 bases between. CDR1 is SGHDT and CDR2 is YYEEEE in the germline V gene. The CDR3 sequence is 12 residues long. Reverse transcription of extracted RNA yielded cDNA, which provided the sequencing template. Profiling relied on immunoSEQ multiplex PCR, and the TCRdb table lists in-frame clones only, not all of them. The profile shows 110,000 or so clones, around 59% of them singletons. The source of this sequence is a human donor in good health. Sequences were obtained from CD8+ T cells sorted from blood. The gene calls are TRBV5-6 and TRBJ1-5; D gene uncertain. CDR3 coding DNA: TGTGCCAGCAGCCTAGGGAGTCAGCCCCAGCATTTT. This codes for CASSLGSQPQHF.